Sequencing of this T cell receptor (beta chain) was carried out in a study of CD8+ T cells in alopecia areata. Whole-study context: Treatment of the treated patients consisted of oral tofacitinib, 5 to 10 mg twice daily.

cDNA serving as the sequencing template came from extracted, reverse transcribed RNA. The assay was immunoSEQ multiplex PCR, and TCRdb's table has in-frame clones only and misses some. The sample shows around 200,000 clones, about 63% of them seen only once. Trimming removed 3 bases from V and 4 bases from J, with 9 bases in between. Germline V gene sequence: CDR1 GTSNPN, CDR2 SVGIG (reference sequence). The CDR3 spans 12 residues. This sequence originates from a human donor with alopecia areata. The chain links TRBV30 to TRBJ1-2; D gene uncertain. Sequencing was performed on CD4+ T cells sorted from blood, taken at week 0. The CDR3 nucleotides read TGTGCCTGGAGCCCGGGATCCTATGGCTACACCTTC. This encodes CAWSPGSYGYTF.